This T cell receptor beta chain emerged from a study of regulatory T cells in long-lasting Graves disease. Study results and caveats: Persistent disease preferred TRBV28, TRBJ1-2 and TRBJ2-5. Persistent Graves' disease cases displayed lower TCR diversity than newly diagnosed ones. Accuracy could have been hurt by small sample size.

As concerns this clonotype: Its antigen is unidentified.

Assembly of TCR beta libraries relied on iRepertoire HTBI primers together with Arm-PCR of CDR3 regions. TCRdb ran MiXCR on the multiplex PCR reads and lists one entry per CDR3 protein. The data contain around 460,000 distinct CDR3 sequences, under 25% of them singletons. Time point: persistent/refractory GD, antithyroid drugs over 5 years with positive TRAb. Extracted RNA from PBMCs served as the source of the TCR library. Tubes containing EDTA received roughly 9 milliliters of drawn peripheral blood. This CDR3 has 16 amino acids. Looked up from germline, CDR1 is MNHNS and CDR2 is SASEGT. The V end lost 7 bases, the J end lost 2 bases, and 20 bases lay between the germline ends.

This TCR was sampled from a female donor with Graves disease. The specimen comprised peripheral blood mononuclear cells (PBMCs), sampled when the disease was refractory, from a patient treated with antithyroid drugs. The chain has TRBV6-1 and TRBJ1-2, with a weak D call TRBD1 (5 bases). DNA for the CDR3: TGTGCCAGCACCGGGACTATTACTTCCTCCAACTATGGCTACACCTTC. Protein sequence: CASTGTITSSNYGYTF.